This T cell receptor (beta chain) stems from a study of T cells after yellow fever vaccination. Study-wide findings and caveats: Some clonotypes, a small share, were shared between CD4 and CD8 compartments.

This clonotype was seen ten or more times. Its antigen is undetermined. 5'RACE template switching generated TCR cDNA, adding a universal primer site and UMIs. TCRdb re-analysed the 5' RACE reads in MiXCR, keeping a single row per CDR3 protein. This sample has 500,000 to 650,000 distinct CDR3 sequences; less than 20% occur once, and the top ten carry roughly 17%. Trimming took off 1 base at V and 2 bases at J, with 11 bases between the two ends. This CDR3 spans 16 amino acids. Germline V lookup: CDR1 LGHNA, CDR2 YSLEER. This TCR was sampled from a young man who received the YFV17D yellow fever vaccine. Source: PBMCs, taken 5 days after the first yellow fever vaccination. V is TRBV4-3 and J is TRBJ2-2, with D possibly matching TRBD2 (5 bases). The CDR3 DNA sequence: TGCGCCAGCAGCCAAGTCAATACGGGAAACACCGGGGAGCTGTTTTTT. This sequence encodes CASSQVNTGNTGELFF.